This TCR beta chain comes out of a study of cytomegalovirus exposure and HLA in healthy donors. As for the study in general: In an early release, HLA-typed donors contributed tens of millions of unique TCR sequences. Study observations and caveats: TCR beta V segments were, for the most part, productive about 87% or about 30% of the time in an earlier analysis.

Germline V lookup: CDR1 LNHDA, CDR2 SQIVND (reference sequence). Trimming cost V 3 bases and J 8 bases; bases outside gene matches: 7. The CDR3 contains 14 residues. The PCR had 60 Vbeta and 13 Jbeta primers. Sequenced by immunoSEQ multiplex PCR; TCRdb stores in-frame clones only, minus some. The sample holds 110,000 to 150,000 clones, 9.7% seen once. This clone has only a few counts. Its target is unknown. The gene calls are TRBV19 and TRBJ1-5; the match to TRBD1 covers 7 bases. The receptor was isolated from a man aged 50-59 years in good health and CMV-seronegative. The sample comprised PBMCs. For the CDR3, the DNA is TGTGCCAGTAGTATTGGAGGGGGCGGCAAGCCCCAGCATTTT. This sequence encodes CASSIGGGGKPQHF.